The T cell receptor (beta chain) under discussion was sequenced for a study of cytomegalovirus exposure and HLA in healthy donors. General study results and limits: As immune exposure information, only CMV serostatus was available.

This clone came up a few times. The antigen is not known. V was trimmed by 0 bases and J by 5 bases, leaving 9 bases between them. The CDR3 runs 14 residues. Looked up from germline, CDR1 is SGHRS and CDR2 is YFSETQ. A multiplex PCR was run with 60 Vbeta primers and 13 Jbeta primers. The protocol was immunoSEQ multiplex PCR, while the TCRdb copy is restricted to in-frame clones and leaves out a portion. The repertoire holds under 150,000 clones, about 80% seen once, with around 1.2% in the top ten. Sequenced: PBMCs. The chain combines TRBV5-1 with TRBJ1-5; D is uncertain. This TCR was recovered from a girl aged 2-10 years in good health and CMV-seronegative. CDR3 nucleotides: TGCGCCAGCAGCTTGGAGACGGGATATCAGCCCCAGCATTTT. It specifies CASSLETGYQPQHF.